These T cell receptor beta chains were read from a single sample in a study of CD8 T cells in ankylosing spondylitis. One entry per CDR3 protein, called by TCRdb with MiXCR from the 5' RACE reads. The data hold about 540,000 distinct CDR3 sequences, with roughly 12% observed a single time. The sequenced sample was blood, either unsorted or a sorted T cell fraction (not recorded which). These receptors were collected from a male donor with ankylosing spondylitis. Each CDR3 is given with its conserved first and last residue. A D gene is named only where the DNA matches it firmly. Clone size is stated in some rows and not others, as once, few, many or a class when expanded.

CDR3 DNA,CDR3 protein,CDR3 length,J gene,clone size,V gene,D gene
TGTGCCAGCAGCTTAATCCACCCTAGGGACGAGCAGTACTTC,CASSLIHPRDEQYF,14,TRBJ2-7,few,TRBV7-2,.
TGCAGTGCTAGTCGAAGCTCCTACAATGAGCAGTTCTTC,CSASRSSYNEQFF,13,TRBJ2-1,many,TRBV20-1,.
TGTGCCAGCAGCTCGGGACCCCGAGGAGAGACCCAGTACTTC,CASSSGPRGETQYF,14,TRBJ2-5,few,TRBV11-2,.
TGCAGTGCTAGAGTGGGCGGATTCACAGATACGCAGTATTTT,CSARVGGFTDTQYF,14,TRBJ2-3,few,TRBV20-1,.
TGTGCCAGCAGCCAAGACGGCGAACGGGATTCACCCCTCCACTTT,CASSQDGERDSPLHF,15,TRBJ1-6,.,TRBV3-1,.
TGTGCCAGCATGGCTAGCGCATTCGATGAGCAGTTCTTC,CASMASAFDEQFF,13,TRBJ2-1,few,TRBV6-2/TRBV6-3,.
TGTGCCAGCAGCCCGGACAGGATTGGCAATCAGCCCCAGCATTTT,CASSPDRIGNQPQHF,15,TRBJ1-5,few,TRBV7-2,TRBD1
TGTGCCACCAGTGAATGGGACAAGAGCTCCTACAATGAGCAGTTCTTC,CATSEWDKSSYNEQFF,16,TRBJ2-1,.,TRBV24-1,.
TGCAGTGCTAGTAGGGGACGAGGCAATCAGCCCCAGCATTTT,CSASRGRGNQPQHF,14,TRBJ1-5,few,TRBV20-1,.
TGTGCTAGTGGTTTGGTCCACGGGACAGGAGTATACAATGAGCAGTTCTTC,CASGLVHGTGVYNEQFF,17,TRBJ2-1,.,TRBV12-5,TRBD1
TGTGCCAGCAGCCGTTCCCCGACTAGCGGGAGTTTGGGGACCCAGTACTTC,CASSRSPTSGSLGTQYF,17,TRBJ2-5,few,TRBV12-3/TRBV12-4,TRBD2
TGTGCCAGCAGCTTGCGCGAGCGGAGCTACAATGAGCAGTTCTTC,CASSLRERSYNEQFF,15,TRBJ2-1,many,TRBV5-5,.
TGCGCCAGCAGGGGGCCTTTCAATCAGCCCCAGCATTTT,CASRGPFNQPQHF,13,TRBJ1-5,.,TRBV10-2,.
TGTGCCAGCAGTTGGGCCGCTGCAGAGAACACTGAAGCTTTCTTT,CASSWAAAENTEAFF,15,TRBJ1-1,.,TRBV12-3/TRBV12-4,.
TGTGCCAGCAGCCCCCTTCCGGGGACCCAGTACTTC,CASSPLPGTQYF,12,TRBJ2-5,.,TRBV9,.
TGCAGTGCTTGTCAGGGGGTGACGAATGAGCAGTTCTTC,CSACQGVTNEQFF,13,TRBJ2-1,few,TRBV20-1,TRBD1
TGTGCCAGCAGTTACGTTACAGGGGGGAACATTCAGTACTTC,CASSYVTGGNIQYF,14,TRBJ2-4,.,TRBV6-5,TRBD1
TGCAGTGCTAGACCTAGCGGGAGGGGCGATGAGCAGTTCTTC,CSARPSGRGDEQFF,14,TRBJ2-1,.,TRBV20-1,TRBD2
TGTGCCAGCAGTTACGTCGCAGGCCCCAATCAGCCCCAGCATTTT,CASSYVAGPNQPQHF,15,TRBJ1-5,many,TRBV6-5,.
TGTGCCAGCAGCTTTGGCACAGATACGCAGTATTTT,CASSFGTDTQYF,12,TRBJ2-3,many,TRBV7-2,.
TGTGCCAGCAGTTCAATGGTGGCACAGGGGGCTTTCACGGAGCAGTTCTTC,CASSSMVAQGAFTEQFF,17,TRBJ2-1,many,TRBV12-3/TRBV12-4,TRBD1
TGTGCCAGCAGCTTAGAATGGGTCAGGGAGGACCAAGAGACCCAGTACTTC,CASSLEWVREDQETQYF,17,TRBJ2-5,.,TRBV11-3,.
TGTGCCAGCAGGGTAGCGGGAGGTCCTTTTCACAGCACAGATACGCAGTATTTT,CASRVAGGPFHSTDTQYF,18,TRBJ2-3,few,TRBV28,TRBD2
TGTGCCAGCTCACCACTTAGTAGGACCTACAATGAGCAGTTCTTC,CASSPLSRTYNEQFF,15,TRBJ2-1,few,TRBV18,.
TGCGCCAGCAGCTTGGTCCCAGGGTTGGGGGATTCACCCCTCCACTTT,CASSLVPGLGDSPLHF,16,TRBJ1-6,.,TRBV5-1,.
TGTGCCAGCAGCCCCCGCGGGGACAGAAATAATTCACCCCTCCACTTT,CASSPRGDRNNSPLHF,16,TRBJ1-6,.,TRBV9,TRBD1
TGTGCCAGCTCACCACCCATAGGACAGTCCTTCTACTACGAGCAGTACTTC,CASSPPIGQSFYYEQYF,17,TRBJ2-7,few,TRBV18,.
TGTGCCAGCAGCCAAGTAGGAGACTACAATGAGCAGTTCTTC,CASSQVGDYNEQFF,14,TRBJ2-1,many,TRBV4-2,.
TGCGCCAGCGGCATCGGGAACGAGCAGTACTTC,CASGIGNEQYF,11,TRBJ2-7,many,TRBV5-1,.
TGTGCCAGCAGTGTCAGCGGGGCCAAAAACATTCAGTACTTC,CASSVSGAKNIQYF,14,TRBJ2-4,.,TRBV6-1,.
TGTGCCAGCAGTTTGGGCAGGCCCGCGGATACGCAGTATTTT,CASSLGRPADTQYF,14,TRBJ2-3,few,TRBV12-3/TRBV12-4,.
TGCAGTGCCCACAGCTCCTACGAGCAGTACTTC,CSAHSSYEQYF,11,TRBJ2-7,many,TRBV20-1,.
TGTGCCAGCAGCGTCACTAGCATGGAGACCCAGTACTTC,CASSVTSMETQYF,13,TRBJ2-5,few,TRBV13,.
TGCGCCAGCAGCGTGGGGGGGACTAGGGGCCTCAATGAGCAGTTCTTC,CASSVGGTRGLNEQFF,16,TRBJ2-1,few,TRBV5-1,TRBD2
TGTGCCACCAGCGTTCAGCAGAACCTCTATGGCTACACCTTC,CATSVQQNLYGYTF,14,TRBJ1-2,few,TRBV15,.
TGCGCCAGCAGCCAATGGTTAGCGAACACCGGGGAGCTGTTTTTT,CASSQWLANTGELFF,15,TRBJ2-2,.,TRBV4-1,.
TGTGCCAGCAGCCAGGGCCTGGTGCCTGCGGGCAATGAGCAGTTCTTC,CASSQGLVPAGNEQFF,16,TRBJ2-1,.,TRBV3-1,.
TGTGCCAGCAGCTTGGCGGAAGCGGGAGCCCCTGTCGAGCAGTACTTC,CASSLAEAGAPVEQYF,16,TRBJ2-7,few,TRBV7-4,TRBD2
TGTGCCAGCAGCCCCCGGGGGGCTATTCTAAGGACTGAAGCTTTCTTT,CASSPRGAILRTEAFF,16,TRBJ1-1,.,TRBV5-6,.
TGTGCCAGCAGCTTGATAGTGGAGGGGACAGATACGCAGTATTTT,CASSLIVEGTDTQYF,15,TRBJ2-3,.,TRBV5-5,.
TGTGCCAGCAGTCGAAGTCCAGGGGAAGGCACCGGGGAGCTGTTTTTT,CASSRSPGEGTGELFF,16,TRBJ2-2,.,TRBV27,.
TGTGCCAGCAGCTTAAGGCTAGCGTCTAGCACAGATACGCAGTATTTT,CASSLRLASSTDTQYF,16,TRBJ2-3,many,TRBV7-9,.
TGTGCCAGCAGTGACCCCCGGGACGGGAATGAAAAACTGTTTTTT,CASSDPRDGNEKLFF,15,TRBJ1-4,.,TRBV12-3/TRBV12-4,.
TGTGCCAGCAGTGACTACTACTACGGTAATGAGCAGTTCTTC,CASSDYYYGNEQFF,14,TRBJ2-1,.,TRBV2,.
TGCGCCAGCAGCTTGCTACAGGCGGGTACTGAAGCTTTCTTT,CASSLLQAGTEAFF,14,TRBJ1-1,.,TRBV5-1,.
TGTGCCAGCACCTATACCGGGACATTCCTCACCTTC,CASTYTGTFLTF,12,TRBJ1-2,.,TRBV12-3/TRBV12-4,.
TGTGCCAGCAGTTTAGGCGTCCCTGGAAACACCATATATTTT,CASSLGVPGNTIYF,14,TRBJ1-3,many,TRBV12-3/TRBV12-4,.
TGTGCCAGCAGTTCGCCGGGGGACAGGGACTATGGCTACACCTTC,CASSSPGDRDYGYTF,15,TRBJ1-2,.,TRBV12-3/TRBV12-4,TRBD1
TGTGCCATCAGTGAGTCGTCGTCGGGCTATGGCTACACCTTC,CAISESSSGYGYTF,14,TRBJ1-2,.,TRBV10-3,.
TGTGCCAGCAGTGAAGGGGCGAGTATCTATGGCTACACCTTC,CASSEGASIYGYTF,14,TRBJ1-2,.,TRBV2,.
TGTGCCAGCAGCCGGGCTAGTGCGGACACCGGGGAGCTGTTTTTT,CASSRASADTGELFF,15,TRBJ2-2,.,TRBV7-2,.
TGTGCCAGCAGCTTAGCTACGCGGGAGGTTACCTACGAGCAGTACTTC,CASSLATREVTYEQYF,16,TRBJ2-7,.,TRBV11-2,TRBD2
TGTGCCAGCAGCTTCGACGCCTCCAGGAACACCGGGGAGCTGTTTTTT,CASSFDASRNTGELFF,16,TRBJ2-2,many,TRBV7-9,.
TGCGCCAGCAGCTTACGGGAGGGCCATGAGCAGTTCTTC,CASSLREGHEQFF,13,TRBJ2-1,many,TRBV5-1,TRBD2